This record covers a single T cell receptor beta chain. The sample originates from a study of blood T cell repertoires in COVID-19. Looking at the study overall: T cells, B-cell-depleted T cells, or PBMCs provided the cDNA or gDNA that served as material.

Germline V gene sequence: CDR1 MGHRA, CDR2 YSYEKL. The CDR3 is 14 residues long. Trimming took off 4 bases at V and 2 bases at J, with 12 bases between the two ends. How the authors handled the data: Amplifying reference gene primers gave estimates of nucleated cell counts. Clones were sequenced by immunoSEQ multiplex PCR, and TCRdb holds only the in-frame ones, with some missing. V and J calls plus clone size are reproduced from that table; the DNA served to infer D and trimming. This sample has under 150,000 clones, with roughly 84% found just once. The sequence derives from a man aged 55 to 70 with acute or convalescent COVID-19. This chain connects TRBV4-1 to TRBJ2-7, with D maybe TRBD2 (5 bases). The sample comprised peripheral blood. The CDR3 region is CASSPREGTYEQYF. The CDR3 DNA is TGCGCCAGCAGCCCCCGTGAGGGTACCTACGAGCAGTACTTC.